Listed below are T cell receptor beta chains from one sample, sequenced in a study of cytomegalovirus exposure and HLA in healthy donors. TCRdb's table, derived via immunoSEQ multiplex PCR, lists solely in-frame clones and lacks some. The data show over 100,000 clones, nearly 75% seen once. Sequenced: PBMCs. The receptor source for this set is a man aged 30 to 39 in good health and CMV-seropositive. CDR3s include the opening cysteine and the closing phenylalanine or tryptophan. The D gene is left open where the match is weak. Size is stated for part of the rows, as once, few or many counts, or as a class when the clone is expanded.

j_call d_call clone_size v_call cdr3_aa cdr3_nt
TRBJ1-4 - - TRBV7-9 CASSFRGPYPTNEKLFF TGTGCCAGCAGCTTCAGGGGCCCATATCCAACTAATGAAAAACTGTTTTTT
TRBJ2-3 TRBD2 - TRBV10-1 CASSEASGETDTQYF TGCGCCAGCAGTGAAGCTAGCGGGGAAACAGATACGCAGTATTTT
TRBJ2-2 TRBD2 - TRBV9 CASSVEGGFDVWTGELFF TGTGCCAGCAGCGTAGAGGGAGGGTTCGATGTGTGGACCGGGGAGCTGTTTTTT
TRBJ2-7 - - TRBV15 CATSRDSQGLAEQYF TGTGCCACCAGCAGAGATTCCCAGGGATTAGCCGAGCAGTACTTC
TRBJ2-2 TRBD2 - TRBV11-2 CASSRTLTSGGPGELFF TGTGCCAGCAGCCGCACCCTGACTAGCGGGGGGCCCGGGGAGCTGTTTTTT
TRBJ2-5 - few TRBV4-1 CASSQWRGETQYF TGCGCCAGCAGCCAGTGGAGGGGAGAGACCCAGTACTTC
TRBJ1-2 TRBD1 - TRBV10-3 CAITLTGQGDGGYTF TGTGCCATCACTCTTACGGGACAGGGGGACGGTGGCTACACCTTC
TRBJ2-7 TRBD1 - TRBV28 CASSLGTGIPYEQYF TGTGCCAGCAGCCTCGGGACAGGCATTCCCTACGAGCAGTACTTC
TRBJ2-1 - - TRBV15 CATSRDQSGYGYNEQFF TGTGCCACCAGCAGAGATCAGTCAGGCTACGGATACAATGAGCAGTTCTTC
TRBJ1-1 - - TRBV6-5 CASTRGRNTEAFF TGTGCCAGCACCCGAGGTAGGAACACTGAAGCTTTCTTT
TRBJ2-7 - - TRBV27 CASSATGTHYEQYF TGTGCCAGCAGCGCTACCGGGACACACTACGAGCAGTACTTC
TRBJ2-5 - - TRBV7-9 CASSLDETAQETQYF TGTGCCAGCAGCTTAGACGAAACAGCCCAAGAGACCCAGTACTTC
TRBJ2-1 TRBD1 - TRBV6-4 CASSVEGTGGNEQFF TGTGCCAGCAGTGTAGAGGGGACAGGGGGCAATGAGCAGTTCTTC
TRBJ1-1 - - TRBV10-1 CASSGQNTEAFF TGCGCCAGCAGTGGACAGAACACTGAAGCTTTCTTT
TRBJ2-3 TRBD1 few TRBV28 CASSFPDRGPPDTQYF TGTGCCAGCAGTTTCCCGGACAGGGGGCCCCCAGATACGCAGTATTTT
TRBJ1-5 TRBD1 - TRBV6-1 CASTQGGGLGPQHF TGTGCCAGCACCCAAGGGGGCGGCCTAGGGCCCCAGCATTTT
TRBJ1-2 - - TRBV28 CASSNLGEDYGYTF TGTGCCAGCAGCAATCTGGGGGAGGACTATGGCTACACCTTC
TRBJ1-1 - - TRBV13 CASSQTPPGGRTEAFF TGTGCCAGCAGCCAGACCCCGCCCGGGGGTCGGACTGAAGCTTTCTTT
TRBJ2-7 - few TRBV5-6 CASSRPGVFYEQYF TGTGCCAGCAGCAGACCAGGGGTCTTCTACGAGCAGTACTTC
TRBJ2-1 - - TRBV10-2 CASKDSSYNEQFF TGCGCCAGCAAAGACAGCTCCTACAATGAGCAGTTCTTC
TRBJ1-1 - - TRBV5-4 CASSFTATNTEAFF TGTGCCAGCAGCTTCACAGCAACCAACACTGAAGCTTTCTTT
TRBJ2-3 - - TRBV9 CASSVVTASTDTQYF TGTGCCAGCAGCGTAGTCACAGCTAGCACAGATACGCAGTATTTT
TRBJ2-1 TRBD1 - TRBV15 CATSRDWDSYNEQFF TGTGCCACCAGCAGAGATTGGGACAGTTACAATGAGCAGTTCTTC
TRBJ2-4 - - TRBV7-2 CASSRGGNIQYF TGTGCCAGCAGCCGAGGCGGAAACATTCAGTACTTC